In this sample, the clone carrying this T cell receptor (beta chain) turned up many times. Its antigen remains unknown. Because the CDR3's place on the DNA is in doubt, the DNA is left out and the CDR3 is given as listed by TCRdb. Using its own MiXCR run on the 5' RACE reads, TCRdb lists one record per CDR3 protein. The table includes 350,000 or so distinct CDR3 sequences, around an eighth detected once. These data are taken from a study of identical twins. The CDR3 numbers 15 amino acids, ends counted. Broader study findings: The more abundant beta clonotypes in cord blood had fewer insertions, and memory repertoires did not show this.

These data were also reused for a study on yellow fever vaccine responses in identical twins.

Specimen: CD8+ T cells sorted from blood. The rearrangement links TRBV12-3 or TRBV12-4 to TRBJ2-5; TRBD1 reflects the table's D call only, with no check against the DNA. The origin of this receptor is a woman aged 18-29 years in good health. CDR3 residues: CASSLGTGALETQYF.